The rows below give T cell receptor beta chains drawn from one sample of a study of identifying expanded T cells in peripheral blood. Generated by immunoSEQ multiplex PCR, the TCRdb table keeps only in-frame clones and is missing some. The data hold approximately 81,000 clones, with 80% to 85% observed a single time. Sample: blood. Receptors were obtained from a person aged 18 to 75 in good health. CDR3s include the opening cysteine and the closing phenylalanine or tryptophan. The D gene is left open where the match is weak. The size of a clone is reported for some rows only, either as once, few or many, or as a class for expanded clones.

j_gene | v_gene | d_gene | abundance | CDR3aa | CDR3nt
TRBJ1-4 | TRBV28 | - | - | CASSLWGDATNEKLFF | TGTGCCAGCAGTTTATGGGGGGATGCAACTAATGAAAAACTGTTTTTT
TRBJ2-6 | TRBV29-1 | TRBD1 | - | CSVGQGASGANVLTF | TGCAGCGTAGGACAGGGAGCCTCTGGGGCCAACGTCCTGACTTTC
TRBJ1-5 | TRBV18 | - | - | CASSPTRGQPQHF | TGTGCCAGCTCACCCACCCGCGGTCAGCCCCAGCATTTT
TRBJ2-5 | TRBV20-1 | - | once | CSAGRQETQYF | TGCAGTGCGGGACGGCAAGAGACCCAGTACTTC
TRBJ1-5 | TRBV7-9 | - | many | CASSSGANQPQHF | TGTGCCAGCAGTAGTGGGGCTAATCAGCCCCAGCATTTT
TRBJ2-7 | TRBV19 | TRBD1 | - | CASSIEGQGNEQYF | TGTGCCAGTAGTATCGAGGGACAGGGGAACGAGCAGTACTTC
TRBJ2-3 | TRBV10-3 | - | - | CAISEDVVETDTQYF | TGTGCCATCAGTGAGGACGTTGTGGAGACAGATACGCAGTATTTT
TRBJ2-1 | TRBV27 | - | - | CASRARDSGNEQFF | TGTGCCAGCAGGGCCCGGGACAGCGGGAATGAGCAGTTCTTC
TRBJ2-1 | TRBV7-2 | TRBD2 | - | CASSLEVAGSPYNEQFF | TGTGCCAGCAGCTTAGAAGTAGCGGGGTCGCCCTACAATGAGCAGTTCTTC
TRBJ2-7 | TRBV14 | - | - | CASSQDGRGSEQYF | TGTGCCAGCAGCCAAGACGGCAGGGGCTCCGAGCAGTACTTC
TRBJ1-1 | TRBV19 | - | - | CASSIKGDTEAFF | TGTGCCAGTAGTATCAAAGGGGACACTGAAGCTTTCTTT
TRBJ2-2 | TRBV5-6 | - | - | CASSPGPANTGELFF | TGTGCCAGCAGCCCAGGGCCCGCGAACACCGGGGAGCTGTTTTTT
TRBJ2-2 | TRBV9 | - | - | CASSVGGELNTGELFF | TGTGCCAGCAGCGTAGGGGGCGAGCTAAACACCGGGGAGCTGTTTTTT
TRBJ1-5 | TRBV28 | - | few | CASRTVNQPQHF | TGTGCCAGCAGGACGGTTAATCAGCCCCAGCATTTT
TRBJ2-2 | TRBV19 | - | few | CASSPWTAPGELFF | TGTGCCAGTAGTCCCTGGACCGCTCCCGGGGAGCTGTTTTTT
TRBJ2-7 | TRBV6-5 | - | - | CASTHPSSYEQYF | TGTGCCAGCACCCACCCCAGCTCCTACGAGCAGTACTTC
TRBJ2-5 | TRBV9 | - | - | CASSPSGTQETQYF | TGTGCCAGCAGCCCGTCGGGTACACAAGAGACCCAGTACTTC
TRBJ2-7 | TRBV28 | - | - | CASSLFSAGLSSYEQYF | TGTGCCAGCAGTTTATTTTCGGCGGGACTGAGCTCCTACGAGCAGTACTTC
TRBJ1-1 | TRBV5-1 | - | - | CASSKGLEGNTEAFF | TGCGCCAGCAGCAAAGGACTGGAAGGGAACACTGAAGCTTTCTTT
TRBJ2-7 | TRBV7-6 | TRBD2 | - | CASSLASGSWYEQYF | TGTGCCAGCAGCTTAGCTAGCGGGAGTTGGTACGAGCAGTACTTC
TRBJ1-1 | TRBV27 | - | once | CASSWSDINTEAFF | TGTGCCAGCAGTTGGTCCGACATCAACACTGAAGCTTTCTTT
TRBJ2-4 | TRBV11-1 | - | - | CASSQQDRPYIQYF | TGTGCCAGCAGCCAGCAAGATCGGCCTTACATTCAGTACTTC
TRBJ2-6 | TRBV1 | - | - | CTSSCAQSRANVLTF | TGCACCAGCAGTTGTGCACAAAGTCGGGCCAACGTCCTGACTTTC
TRBJ2-5 | TRBV6-5 | TRBD1 | - | CASSLQGWETQYF | TGTGCCAGCAGCCTACAGGGGTGGGAGACCCAGTACTTC